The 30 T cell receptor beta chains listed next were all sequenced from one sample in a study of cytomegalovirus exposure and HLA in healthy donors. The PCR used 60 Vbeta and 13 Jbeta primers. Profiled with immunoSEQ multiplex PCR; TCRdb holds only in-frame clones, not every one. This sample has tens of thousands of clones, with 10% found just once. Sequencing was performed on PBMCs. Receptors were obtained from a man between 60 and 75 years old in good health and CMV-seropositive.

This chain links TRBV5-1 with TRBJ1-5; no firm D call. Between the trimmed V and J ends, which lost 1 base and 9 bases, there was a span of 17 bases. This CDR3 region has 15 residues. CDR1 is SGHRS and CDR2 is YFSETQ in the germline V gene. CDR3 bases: TGCGCCAGCAGCTTGTCCGGAGCTACGGAAGGGCCCCAGCATTTT. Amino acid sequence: CASSLSGATEGPQHF.

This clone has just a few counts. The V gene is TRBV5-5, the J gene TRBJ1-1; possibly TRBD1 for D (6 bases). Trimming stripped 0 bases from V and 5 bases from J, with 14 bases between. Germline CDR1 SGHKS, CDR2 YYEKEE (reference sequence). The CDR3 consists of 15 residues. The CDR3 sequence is CASSLGGTIETEAFF. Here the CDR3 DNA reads TGTGCCAGCAGCTTGGGGGGGACAATCGAAACTGAAGCTTTCTTT.

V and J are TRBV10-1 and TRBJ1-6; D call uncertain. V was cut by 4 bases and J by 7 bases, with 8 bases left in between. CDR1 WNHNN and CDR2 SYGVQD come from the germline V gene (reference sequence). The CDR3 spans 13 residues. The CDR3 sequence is CASSGNLNSPLHF. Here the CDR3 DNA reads TGCGCCAGCAGTGGAAACCTAAATTCACCCCTCCACTTT.

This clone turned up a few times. CDR3 sequence (DNA): TGTGCCAGCAGCTTCCAGCGGGGTACTTACAATGAGCAGTTCTTC. Protein product: CASSFQRGTYNEQFF. The V gene is TRBV7-2, the J gene TRBJ2-1, with 7 nucleotides matching TRBD2. There are 15 residues in the CDR3. CDR1 and CDR2 (germline): SGHTA, FQGNSA. The V gene end was trimmed by 3 bases and the J gene end by 4 bases; junction bases not matched to a gene: 6.

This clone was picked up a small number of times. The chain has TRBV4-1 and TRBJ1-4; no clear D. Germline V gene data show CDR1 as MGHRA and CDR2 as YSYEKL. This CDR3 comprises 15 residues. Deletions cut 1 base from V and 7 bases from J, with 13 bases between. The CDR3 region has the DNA TGCGCCAGCAGCCAAGTTGAGACTAGTGGTGAAAAACTGTTTTTT. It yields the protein CASSQVETSGEKLFF.

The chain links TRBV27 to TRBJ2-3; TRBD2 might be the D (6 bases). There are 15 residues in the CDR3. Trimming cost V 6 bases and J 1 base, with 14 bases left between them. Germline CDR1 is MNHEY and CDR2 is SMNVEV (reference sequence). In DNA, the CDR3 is TGTGCCAGCAGCCCGGGACTCACAGGCACAGATACGCAGTATTTT. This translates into CASSPGLTGTDTQYF.

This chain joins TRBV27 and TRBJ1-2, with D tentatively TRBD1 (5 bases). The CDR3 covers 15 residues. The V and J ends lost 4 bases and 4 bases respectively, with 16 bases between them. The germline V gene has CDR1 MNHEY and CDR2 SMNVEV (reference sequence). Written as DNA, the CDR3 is TGTGCCAGCAGTTGGGGGGATCCGGGCACCTATGGCTACACCTTC. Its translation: CASSWGDPGTYGYTF.

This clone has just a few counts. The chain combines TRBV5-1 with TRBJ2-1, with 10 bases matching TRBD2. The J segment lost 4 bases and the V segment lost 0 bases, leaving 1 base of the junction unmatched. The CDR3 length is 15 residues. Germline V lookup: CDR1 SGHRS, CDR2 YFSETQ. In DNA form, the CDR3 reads TGCGCCAGCAGCTTGGGGACTAGCGGTTACAATGAGCAGTTCTTC. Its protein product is CASSLGTSGYNEQFF.

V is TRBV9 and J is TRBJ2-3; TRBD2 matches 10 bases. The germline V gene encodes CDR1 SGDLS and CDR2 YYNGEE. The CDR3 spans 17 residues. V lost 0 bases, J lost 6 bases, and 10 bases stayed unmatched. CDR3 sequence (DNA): TGTGCCAGCAGCGTAGGGCCAGCGGGGGGGCGGAAGGATACGCAGTATTTT. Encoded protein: CASSVGPAGGRKDTQYF. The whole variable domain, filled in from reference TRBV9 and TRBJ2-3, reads DSGVTQTPKHLITATGQRVTLRCSPRSGDLSVYWYQQSLDQGLQFLIQYYNGEERAKGNILERFSAQQFPDLHSELNLSSLELGDSALYFCASSVGPAGGRKDTQYFGPGTRLTVL.

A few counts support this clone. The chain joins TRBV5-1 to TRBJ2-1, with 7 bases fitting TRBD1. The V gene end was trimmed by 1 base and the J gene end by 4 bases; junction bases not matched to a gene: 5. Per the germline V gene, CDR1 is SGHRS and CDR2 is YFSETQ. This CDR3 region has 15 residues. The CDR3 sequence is CASSLTGDSYNEQFF. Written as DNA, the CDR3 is TGCGCCAGCAGCTTGACAGGGGATTCTTACAATGAGCAGTTCTTC.

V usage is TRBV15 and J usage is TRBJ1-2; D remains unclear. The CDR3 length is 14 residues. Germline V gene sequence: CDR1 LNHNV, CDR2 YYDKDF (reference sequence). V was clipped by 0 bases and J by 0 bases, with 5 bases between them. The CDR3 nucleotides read TGTGCCACCAGCAGAGATGACACTAACTATGGCTACACCTTC. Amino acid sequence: CATSRDDTNYGYTF.

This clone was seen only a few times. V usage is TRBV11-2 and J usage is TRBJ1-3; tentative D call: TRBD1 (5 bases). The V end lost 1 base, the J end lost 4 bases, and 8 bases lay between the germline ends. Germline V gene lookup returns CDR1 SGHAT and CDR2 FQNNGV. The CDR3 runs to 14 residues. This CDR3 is CASSLVPGGNTIYF. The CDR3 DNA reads TGTGCCAGCAGCTTAGTACCAGGGGGAAACACCATATATTTT.

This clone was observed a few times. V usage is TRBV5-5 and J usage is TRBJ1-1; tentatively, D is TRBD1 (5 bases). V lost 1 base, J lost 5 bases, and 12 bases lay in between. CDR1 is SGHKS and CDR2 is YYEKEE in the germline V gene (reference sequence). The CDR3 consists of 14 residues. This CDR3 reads CASSLSQGGTEAFF. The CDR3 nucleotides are TGTGCCAGCAGCTTGAGTCAGGGAGGGACTGAAGCTTTCTTT. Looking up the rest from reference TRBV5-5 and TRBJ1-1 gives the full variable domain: DAGVTQSPTHLIKTRGQQVTLRCSPISGHKSVSWYQQVLGQGPQFIFQYYEKEERGRGNFPDRFSARQFPNYSSELNVNALLLGDSALYLCASSLSQGGTEAFFGQGTRLTVV.

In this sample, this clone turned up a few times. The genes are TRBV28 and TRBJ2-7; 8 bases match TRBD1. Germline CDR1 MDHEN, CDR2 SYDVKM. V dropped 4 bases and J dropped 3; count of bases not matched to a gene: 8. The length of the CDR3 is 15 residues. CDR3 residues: CASSSSTGGGYEQYF. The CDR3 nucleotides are TGTGCCAGCAGTTCGTCCACAGGGGGAGGCTACGAGCAGTACTTC. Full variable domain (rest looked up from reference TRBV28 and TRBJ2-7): DVKVTQSSRYLVKRTGEKVFLECVQDMDHENMFWYRQDPGLGLRLIYFSYDVKMKEKGDIPEGYSVSREKKERFSLILESASTNQTSMYLCASSSSTGGGYEQYFGPGTRLTVT.

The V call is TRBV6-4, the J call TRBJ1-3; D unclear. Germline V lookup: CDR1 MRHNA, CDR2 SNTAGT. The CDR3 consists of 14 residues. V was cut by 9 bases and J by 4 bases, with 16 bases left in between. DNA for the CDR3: TGTGCCAGGCACGCGAGGATCCCCGGAAACACCATATATTTT. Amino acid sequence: CARHARIPGNTIYF.

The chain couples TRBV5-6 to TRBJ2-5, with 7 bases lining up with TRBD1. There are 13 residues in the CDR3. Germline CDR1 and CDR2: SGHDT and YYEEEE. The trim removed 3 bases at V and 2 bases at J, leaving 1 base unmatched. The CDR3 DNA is TGTGCCAGCAGCTGGGACAGACAAGAGACCCAGTACTTC. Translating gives CASSWDRQETQYF.

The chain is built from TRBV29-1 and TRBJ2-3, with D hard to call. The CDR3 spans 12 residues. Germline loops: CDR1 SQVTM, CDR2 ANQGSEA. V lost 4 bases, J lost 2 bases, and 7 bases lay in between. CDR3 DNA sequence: TGCAGCGTTGGGGCTACCACAGATACGCAGTATTTT. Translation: CSVGATTDTQYF.

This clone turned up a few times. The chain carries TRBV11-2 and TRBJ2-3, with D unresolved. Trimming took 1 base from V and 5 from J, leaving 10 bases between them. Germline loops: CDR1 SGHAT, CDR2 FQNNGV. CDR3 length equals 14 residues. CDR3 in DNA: TGTGCCAGCAGCTTAGGGTTTCTAGGAGATACGCAGTATTTT. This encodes CASSLGFLGDTQYF.

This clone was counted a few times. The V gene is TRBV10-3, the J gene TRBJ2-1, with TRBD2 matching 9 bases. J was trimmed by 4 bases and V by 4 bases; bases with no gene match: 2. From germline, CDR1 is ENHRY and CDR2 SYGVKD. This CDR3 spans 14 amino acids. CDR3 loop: CAISGLAEYNEQFF. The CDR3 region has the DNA TGTGCCATCAGTGGACTAGCGGAGTACAATGAGCAGTTCTTC.

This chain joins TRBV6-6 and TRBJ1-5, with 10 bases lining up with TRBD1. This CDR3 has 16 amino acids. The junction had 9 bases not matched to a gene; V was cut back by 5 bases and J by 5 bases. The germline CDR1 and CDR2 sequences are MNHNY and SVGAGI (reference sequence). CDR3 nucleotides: TGTGCCAGCAGTCCTCGACAGGGGGCGCGCGATCAGCCCCAGCATTTT. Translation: CASSPRQGARDQPQHF.

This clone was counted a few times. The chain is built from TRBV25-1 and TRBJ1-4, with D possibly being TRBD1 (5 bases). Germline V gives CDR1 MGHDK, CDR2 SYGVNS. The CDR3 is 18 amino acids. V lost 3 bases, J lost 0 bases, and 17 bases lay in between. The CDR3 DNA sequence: TGTGCCAGCAGTGAGGGGGGACCCGAGAAGGCAACTAATGAAAAACTGTTTTTT. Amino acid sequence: CASSEGGPEKATNEKLFF.

The CDR3 DNA reads as TGTGCCAGTAGCCGGGACAGGGGACCAGATACGCAGTATTTT. This sequence encodes CASSRDRGPDTQYF. V usage is TRBV19 and J usage is TRBJ2-3; TRBD1 matches 10 bases. J was trimmed by 4 bases and V by 6 bases; bases with no gene match: 4. CDR3 length equals 14 residues. The germline V gene has CDR1 LNHDA and CDR2 SQIVND (reference sequence).

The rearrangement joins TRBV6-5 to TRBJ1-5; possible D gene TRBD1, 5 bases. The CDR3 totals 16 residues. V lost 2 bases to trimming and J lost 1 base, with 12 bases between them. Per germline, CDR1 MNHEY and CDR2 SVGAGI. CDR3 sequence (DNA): TGTGCCAGCAGTTACGAAGGCTCAGGGAGCAATCAGCCCCAGCATTTT. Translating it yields CASSYEGSGSNQPQHF.

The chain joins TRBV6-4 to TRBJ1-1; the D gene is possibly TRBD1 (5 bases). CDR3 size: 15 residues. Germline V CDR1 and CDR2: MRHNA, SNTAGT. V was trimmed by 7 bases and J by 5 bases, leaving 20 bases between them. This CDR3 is CASNPSGGAATEAFF. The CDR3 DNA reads TGTGCCAGCAATCCCTCGGGTGGGGCTGCGACTGAAGCTTTCTTT.

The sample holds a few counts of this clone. The CDR3 region has the DNA TGTGCCAGCAGCCCGCTCGGGTCTTTGTACGAGCAGTACTTC. Translated, it gives CASSPLGSLYEQYF. V usage is TRBV5-4 and J usage is TRBJ2-7, with D unresolved. CDR1 and CDR2 from the germline V gene are SGHNT and YYREEE (reference sequence). Trimming took off 4 bases at V and 4 bases at J, with 15 bases between the two ends. The CDR3 is made up of 14 amino acids.

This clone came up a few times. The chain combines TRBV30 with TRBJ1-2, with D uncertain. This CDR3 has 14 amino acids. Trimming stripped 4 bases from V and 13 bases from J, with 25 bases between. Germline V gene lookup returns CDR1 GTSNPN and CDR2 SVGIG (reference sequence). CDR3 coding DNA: TGTGCCTGGACTTCCCAACCGAGTGGGAGTCTCCTCACCTTC. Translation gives CAWTSQPSGSLLTF.

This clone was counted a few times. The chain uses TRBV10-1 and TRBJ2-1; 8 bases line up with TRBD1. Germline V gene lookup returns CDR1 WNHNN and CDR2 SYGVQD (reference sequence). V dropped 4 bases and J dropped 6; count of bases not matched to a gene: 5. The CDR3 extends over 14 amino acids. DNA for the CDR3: TGCGCCAGCAGTGGGGGACAGGAACTCAATGAGCAGTTCTTC. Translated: CASSGGQELNEQFF.

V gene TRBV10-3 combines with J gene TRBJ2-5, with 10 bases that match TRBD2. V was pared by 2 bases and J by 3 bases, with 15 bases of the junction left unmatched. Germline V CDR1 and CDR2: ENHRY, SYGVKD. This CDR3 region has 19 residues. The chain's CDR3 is CAISEARGLAGEKEETQYF. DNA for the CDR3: TGTGCCATCAGTGAGGCTAGGGGGCTAGCGGGAGAAAAGGAAGAGACCCAGTACTTC.

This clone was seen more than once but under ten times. The CDR3 DNA sequence: TGTGCCAGCAGTGAATTGAGTTCTGGGGCCAACGTCCTGACTTTC. This encodes CASSELSSGANVLTF. The chain combines TRBV25-1 with TRBJ2-6; no definite D call. In germline, CDR1 is MGHDK, CDR2 SYGVNS. V gave up 1 base and J gave up 1 base, with 5 bases separating them. The CDR3 covers 15 residues.

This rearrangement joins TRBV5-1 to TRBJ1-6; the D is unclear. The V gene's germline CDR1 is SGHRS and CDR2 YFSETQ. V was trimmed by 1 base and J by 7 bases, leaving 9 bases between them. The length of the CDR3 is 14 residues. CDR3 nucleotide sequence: TGCGCCAGCAGCTTGACGCTAGGAAATTCACCCCTCCACTTT. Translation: CASSLTLGNSPLHF.